This entry features one T cell receptor beta chain sequence. V trimming: 1 base; J trimming: 2 bases; junction bases outside the gene matches: 3. Germline V gives CDR1 LGHDT, CDR2 YNNKEL (reference sequence). The CDR3 has 15 amino acids. The sample comes from a study of blood T cell repertoires in COVID-19. At the level of the study: Acute-phase and convalescent COVID-19 samples originated in the United States, Italy and Spain. Sources were T cells, B-cell-depleted T cells, or PBMCs; the material itself was cDNA or gDNA.

The authors' processing: From reference gene primer amplification, estimates of nucleated cell counts were derived. Profiled with immunoSEQ multiplex PCR; TCRdb holds only in-frame clones, not every one. That table gives V, J and clone size, and the DNA gave D and trimming. The sample gives more than 65,000 clones, around nine tenths of which show up once; roughly 5.7% is in the top ten. The sequenced material came from peripheral blood. This chain links TRBV3-1 (or the pseudogene TRBV3-2) with TRBJ2-7; 9 positions match TRBD2. The sequence was obtained from a man aged 60 to 75 with acute or convalescent COVID-19. The CDR3 DNA sequence: TGTGCCAGCAGCCAAGGGACTAGCGTTCCCTACGAGCAGTACTTC. The encoded protein is CASSQGTSVPYEQYF.